This T cell receptor (beta chain) emerged from a study of blood T cells in healthy people across ages. V was clipped by 2 bases and J by 7 bases; unmatched bases: 7. The germline CDR1 and CDR2 sequences are KGHSH and LQKENI. The CDR3 totals 16 residues. Primed by a sample-barcoded 5' primer and a J-beta primer mix, a second PCR proceeded for about 6 to 11 cycles. TCRdb reprocessed the 5' RACE reads via MiXCR and lists one record per CDR3 protein. Among about 500,000 distinct CDR3 sequences listed, about 25% were seen once. This clonotype has just one count. A further study also used this sample, focusing on T cells of mothers and their children. This second study says: Input to cDNA synthesis comprised all extracted RNA, at a ratio of roughly 1.6 ug per 15 ul. Sequencing got over 8 million TCR beta CDR3 reads from each mother and several million from each child.

This TCR was sampled from a boy younger than 18 in good health. The chain combines TRBV18 with TRBJ1-4; 10 bases match TRBD1. The sample taken for sequencing was blood. CDR3 region: CASSPSGQGESEKLFF. The CDR3 DNA reads as TGTGCCAGCTCACCATCCGGACAGGGGGAGAGTGAAAAACTGTTTTTT.